This is a list of T cell receptor beta chains from one sample in a study of identical twins. TCRdb passed the 5' RACE reads through MiXCR, listing each CDR3 protein once. In the table there are over 600,000 distinct CDR3 sequences, 21% of which are singletons. The same specimen was also included in a second study, on T cells expressing NK-cell markers.

The sequenced material came from PBMCs. The source is a woman aged 18-35 years in good health. Both conserved end residues are part of each CDR3. The D gene is left open where the match is weak. Some rows have no size entry. The others give once, few or many, or a class for an expanded clone.

- | TRBJ1-2 | TRBV7-9 | few | TGTGCCAGCAGCTTATCGGGTAGCGATGGCTACACCTTC | CASSLSGSDGYTF
- | TRBJ2-7 | TRBV29-1 | few | TGCAGCGTCGGACGTGGCGAGAGCTCCTACGAGCAGTACTTC | CSVGRGESSYEQYF
- | TRBJ2-2 | TRBV6-5 | - | TGTGCCAGCAGTTTCGGATTCGCTACCGGGGAGCTGTTTTTT | CASSFGFATGELFF
TRBD1 | TRBJ1-4 | TRBV20-1 | few | TGCAGTGCTCGGGACAGGATGGGAGAAAAACTGTTTTTT | CSARDRMGEKLFF
TRBD1 | TRBJ2-7 | TRBV7-9 | few | TGTGCCAGCAGCCTGGGACAGGGATTGAGACAGTACTTC | CASSLGQGLRQYF
TRBD2 | TRBJ2-3 | TRBV7-1 | few | TGTGCCAGCAGCTCACCTCAACTTATAGCGGGAGGGGGACGACATCGCACAGATACGCAGTATTTT | CASSSPQLIAGGGRHRTDTQYF
- | TRBJ2-1 | TRBV12-3/TRBV12-4 | - | TGTGCCAGCAGTTTTGCGACAGGAATCCCTACTGCGCACAATGAGCAGTTCTTC | CASSFATGIPTAHNEQFF
TRBD1 | TRBJ2-3 | TRBV20-1 | few | TGCAGTGCTAGAGGGGACAGGGGGCGGACAGATACGCAGTATTTT | CSARGDRGRTDTQYF
- | TRBJ2-2 | TRBV20-1 | few | TGCAGTGCCAGTGGGGCACAGGAGAGCCCCGGGGAGCTGTTTTTT | CSASGAQESPGELFF
TRBD1 | TRBJ2-7 | TRBV7-2 | - | TGTGCCAGCAGCACAAGGGGGACAGGGGGAAGGGAGCAGTACTTC | CASSTRGTGGREQYF
- | TRBJ2-1 | TRBV19 | - | TGTGCCAGTAGTTTACGGACGGGTTTAGGTGAGCAGTTCTTC | CASSLRTGLGEQFF
TRBD2 | TRBJ2-5 | TRBV20-1 | - | TGCAGTGCTAGACCGCGACTAGCGGGAGAGACCCAGTACTTC | CSARPRLAGETQYF
TRBD2 | TRBJ2-7 | TRBV4-3 | - | TGCGCCAGCAGCCAAGATCTGCGGGGGTCCTACGAGCAGTACTTC | CASSQDLRGSYEQYF
- | TRBJ2-5 | TRBV3-1 | few | TGTGCCAGCACCACGACGGTTATCCAAGAGACCCAGTACTTC | CASTTTVIQETQYF
- | TRBJ2-5 | TRBV4-1 | few | TGCGCCAGCAGCCAAGATCCGGCGAAAACTAGGGAGACCCAGTACTTC | CASSQDPAKTRETQYF
TRBD1 | TRBJ1-5 | TRBV4-1 | once | TGCGCCAGCAGCCGAGGACAGGGGCAACGGGGGCCCCAGCATTTT | CASSRGQGQRGPQHF
- | TRBJ2-1 | TRBV7-3 | - | TGTGCCAGCAGCTTAAGCCGGGACCCCCCGGGGAATGAGCAGTTCTTC | CASSLSRDPPGNEQFF
- | TRBJ2-7 | TRBV10-3 | - | TGTGCCATCGGGCCACAGGGATACGAGCAGTACTTC | CAIGPQGYEQYF
- | TRBJ2-3 | TRBV20-1 | - | TGCAGTGCCTCGACTAGGGGGGGTCCAGATACGCAGTATTTT | CSASTRGGPDTQYF
TRBD1 | TRBJ2-2 | TRBV27 | many | TGTGCCAGCAGGCCCACAGGGGGTTTCACCGGGGAGCTGTTTTTT | CASRPTGGFTGELFF
TRBD2 | TRBJ2-1 | TRBV20-1 | few | TGCAGTGCTAGAAAAGCGGGGGGCCTTTACAATGAGCAGTTCTTC | CSARKAGGLYNEQFF
TRBD2 | TRBJ2-7 | TRBV7-9 | - | TGTGCCAGCAGCCTAGCGGGGGCAGTCGAGCAGTACTTC | CASSLAGAVEQYF